A selection of T cell receptor beta chains follows, all from one sample in a study of CD8+CD57+ T cells in acquired aplastic anemia. TCRdb re-called the reads through MiXCR, storing one row per CDR3 protein. The sample has some 150,000 distinct CDR3 sequences, around two fifths seen once. The material sequenced was sorted CD4+, CD8+, or CD8+CD57+ T cells (not recorded which) from PBMCs. Source of these receptors: a human donor in good health, serving as a control. Both conserved end residues are part of each CDR3. The D gene is left open where the match is weak. For some rows the clone size is stated as once, few or many, or as a class when expanded; others skip it.

CDR3aa,CDR3nt,abundance,d_gene,v_gene,j_gene
CSARALAGGYTEALF,TGCAGTGCTAGAGCACTAGCGGGGGGGTACACTGAAGCTCTCTTT,-,-,TRBV20-1,TRBJ1-1
CASLGERNYEQYF,TGTGCCAGCTTGGGGGAGCGTAACTACGAGCAGTACTTC,-,-,TRBV2,TRBJ2-7
CSASKGGLTLNQPQHF,TGCAGTGCTAGTAAGGGTGGGTTGACCCTCAATCAGCCCCAGCATTTT,many,-,TRBV20-1,TRBJ1-5
CASSLQPIATDTQYF,TGTGCCAGCAGCTTACAACCAATAGCAACAGATACGCAGTATTTT,many,-,TRBV7-6,TRBJ2-3
CATSGGIQETQYF,TGTGCCACCAGTGGGGGCATTCAAGAGACCCAGTACTTC,many,-,TRBV24-1,TRBJ2-5
CASSYNQGGEQYF,TGTGCCAGCAGTTACAATCAGGGTGGCGAGCAGTACTTC,-,-,TRBV6-5,TRBJ2-7
CASSPGAHLDEQYF,TGTGCCAGCAGCCCCGGGGCCCATTTGGACGAGCAGTACTTC,-,-,TRBV14,TRBJ2-7
CASSIDPLGSPLHF,TGTGCCAGTAGTATAGACCCTCTGGGGTCACCCCTCCACTTT,once,-,TRBV19,TRBJ1-6
CSASKQGRTSGEQYF,TGCAGTGCTAGTAAGCAGGGGCGGACGTCGGGGGAGCAGTACTTC,many,-,TRBV20-1,TRBJ2-7
CASSLAGPNQPQHF,TGTGCCAGCAGTTTAGCAGGGCCCAATCAGCCCCAGCATTTT,-,-,TRBV12-3/TRBV12-4,TRBJ1-5
CSARDGGGYNEQFF,TGCAGTGCTAGAGACGGCGGGGGGTACAATGAGCAGTTCTTC,-,TRBD2,TRBV20-1,TRBJ2-1
CASSPSGDQPQHF,TGTGCCAGCTCACCGAGCGGAGATCAGCCCCAGCATTTT,few,-,TRBV18,TRBJ1-5
CASSSRPSSEQFF,TGTGCCAGCAGCTCTCGACCCAGTAGTGAGCAGTTCTTC,many,-,TRBV7-9,TRBJ2-1
CASSVAGETQYF,TGTGCCAGCAGCGTAGCTGGAGAGACCCAGTACTTC,-,-,TRBV9,TRBJ2-5
CASMAGNYGYTF,TGTGCCAGTATGGCAGGGAACTATGGCTACACCTTC,few,-,TRBV19,TRBJ1-2
CATNRLGEDTEAFF,TGTGCCACCAACCGTTTGGGTGAGGACACTGAAGCTTTCTTT,-,-,TRBV24-1,TRBJ1-1
CASKQGLNTEAFF,TGTGCCAGCAAACAGGGGCTCAACACTGAAGCTTTCTTT,few,TRBD1,TRBV7-2,TRBJ1-1
CASSTGTGAGNTIYF,TGTGCCAGTAGTACCGGGACAGGCGCTGGAAACACCATATATTTT,-,TRBD1,TRBV19,TRBJ1-3
CAEELAGMYEQFF,TGTGCCGAAGAACTAGCGGGAATGTATGAGCAGTTCTTC,many,TRBD2,TRBV15,TRBJ2-1
CASSDLASYEQYF,TGCGCCAGCAGTGACTTGGCTTCATACGAGCAGTACTTC,-,-,TRBV10-2,TRBJ2-7
CASRTSGDSYNEQFF,TGTGCCAGCAGGACTAGCGGGGACTCCTACAATGAGCAGTTCTTC,-,TRBD2,TRBV12-3/TRBV12-4,TRBJ2-1
CASGYGGTQYF,TGTGCCAGCGGGTATGGAGGGACCCAGTACTTC,few,-,TRBV2,TRBJ2-5
CSASRYQETQYF,TGCAGTGCTAGTCGGTACCAAGAGACCCAGTACTTC,many,-,TRBV20-1,TRBJ2-5
CASSLGAGPYEETQYF,TGCGCCAGCAGCTTGGGGGCTGGCCCGTACGAAGAGACCCAGTACTTC,many,-,TRBV5-1,TRBJ2-5
CASSLGRGAGELFF,TGTGCCAGCAGCTTAGGCAGAGGGGCCGGGGAGCTGTTTTTT,many,-,TRBV11-3,TRBJ2-2
CAISLDRGVEEPFF,TGTGCCATCAGTTTGGACAGGGGGGTCGAAGAACCGTTTTTT,-,TRBD1,TRBV10-3,TRBJ1-4
CASASGGLEDTQYF,TGTGCCAGCGCTTCGGGTGGGCTCGAAGATACGCAGTATTTT,many,-,TRBV2,TRBJ2-3
CAISEGLAGSSDTQYF,TGTGCCATCAGTGAAGGACTAGCGGGGTCCTCAGATACGCAGTATTTT,-,TRBD2,TRBV10-3,TRBJ2-3
CAWSVGGHLSYEQYF,TGTGCCTGGAGTGTAGGGGGTCACCTCTCCTACGAGCAGTACTTC,-,-,TRBV30,TRBJ2-7